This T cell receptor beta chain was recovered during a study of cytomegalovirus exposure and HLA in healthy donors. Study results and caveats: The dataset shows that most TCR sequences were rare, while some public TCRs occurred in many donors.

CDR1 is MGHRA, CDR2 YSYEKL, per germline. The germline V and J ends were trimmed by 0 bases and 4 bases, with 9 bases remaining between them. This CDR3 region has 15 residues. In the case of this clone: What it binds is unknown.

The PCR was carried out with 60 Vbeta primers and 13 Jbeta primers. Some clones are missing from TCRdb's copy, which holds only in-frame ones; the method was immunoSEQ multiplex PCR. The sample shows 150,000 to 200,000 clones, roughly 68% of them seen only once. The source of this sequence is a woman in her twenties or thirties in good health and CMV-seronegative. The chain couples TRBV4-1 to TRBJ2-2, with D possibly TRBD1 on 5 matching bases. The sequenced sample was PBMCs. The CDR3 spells CASSQDRVSTGELFF. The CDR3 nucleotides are TGCGCCAGCAGCCAAGACAGGGTGAGCACCGGGGAGCTGTTTTTT.